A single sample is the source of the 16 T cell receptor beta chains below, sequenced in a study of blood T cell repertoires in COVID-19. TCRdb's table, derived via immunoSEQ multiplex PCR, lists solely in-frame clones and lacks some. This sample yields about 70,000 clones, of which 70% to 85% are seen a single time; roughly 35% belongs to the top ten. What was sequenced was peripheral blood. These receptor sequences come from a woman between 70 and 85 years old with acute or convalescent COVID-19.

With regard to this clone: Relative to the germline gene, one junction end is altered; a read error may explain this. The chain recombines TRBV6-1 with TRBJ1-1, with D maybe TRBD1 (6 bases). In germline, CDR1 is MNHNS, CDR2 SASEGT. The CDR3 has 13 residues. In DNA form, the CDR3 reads TGTGCCAGCAGTGAGGGGACACAAACTGAGGCTTTCTTT. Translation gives CASSEGTQTEAFF.

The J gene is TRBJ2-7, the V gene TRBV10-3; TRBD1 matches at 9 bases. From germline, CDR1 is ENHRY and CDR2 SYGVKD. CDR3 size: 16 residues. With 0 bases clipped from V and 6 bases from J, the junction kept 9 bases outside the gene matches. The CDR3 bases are TGTGCCATCAGTGAGTCAGGGACAGGGCCTTCGGCCGAGCAGTACTTC. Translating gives CAISESGTGPSAEQYF.

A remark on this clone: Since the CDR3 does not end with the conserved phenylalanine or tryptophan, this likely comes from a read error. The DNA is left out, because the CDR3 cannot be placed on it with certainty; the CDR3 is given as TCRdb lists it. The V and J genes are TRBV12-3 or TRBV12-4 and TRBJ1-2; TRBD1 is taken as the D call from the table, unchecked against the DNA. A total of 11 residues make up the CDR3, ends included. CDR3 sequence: CASSLPGHLII.

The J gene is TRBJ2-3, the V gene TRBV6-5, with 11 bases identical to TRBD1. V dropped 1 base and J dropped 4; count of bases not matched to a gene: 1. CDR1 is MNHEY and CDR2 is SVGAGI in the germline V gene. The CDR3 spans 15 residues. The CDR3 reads CASSYWGQGADTQYF. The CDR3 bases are TGTGCCAGCAGTTACTGGGGACAGGGGGCAGATACGCAGTATTTT.

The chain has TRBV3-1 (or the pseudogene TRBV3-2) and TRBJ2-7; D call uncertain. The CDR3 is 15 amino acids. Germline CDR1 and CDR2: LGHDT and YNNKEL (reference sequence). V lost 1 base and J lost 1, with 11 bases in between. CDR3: CASSQVLTPSYEQYF. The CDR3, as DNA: TGTGCCAGCAGCCAAGTGCTCACTCCTTCCTACGAGCAGTACTTC.

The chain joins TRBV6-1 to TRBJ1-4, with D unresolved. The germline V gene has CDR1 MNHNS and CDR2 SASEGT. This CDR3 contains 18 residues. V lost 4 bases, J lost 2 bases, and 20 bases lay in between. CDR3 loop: CASSAMPPRFNTNEKLFF. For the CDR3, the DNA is TGTGCCAGCAGTGCCATGCCCCCGCGGTTTAATACTAATGAAAAACTGTTTTTT.

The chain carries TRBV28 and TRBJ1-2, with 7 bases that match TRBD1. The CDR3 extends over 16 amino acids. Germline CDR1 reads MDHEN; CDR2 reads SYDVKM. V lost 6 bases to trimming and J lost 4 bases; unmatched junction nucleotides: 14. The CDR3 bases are TGTGCCAGCAGGCATGGGGGGACAGAGCGTATCTATGGCTACACCTTC. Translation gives CASRHGGTERIYGYTF.

This CDR3 reads CASSKTGSVQPQHF. Written as DNA, the CDR3 is TGTGCCAGTAGTAAGACAGGGAGTGTGCAGCCCCAGCATTTT. The chain links TRBV19 to TRBJ1-5; 7 bases are a match to TRBD1. V gave up 4 bases and J gave up 7 bases; unmatched junction bases: 7. CDR3 length: 14 amino acids. CDR1 and CDR2 from the germline V gene are LNHDA and SQIVND (reference sequence).

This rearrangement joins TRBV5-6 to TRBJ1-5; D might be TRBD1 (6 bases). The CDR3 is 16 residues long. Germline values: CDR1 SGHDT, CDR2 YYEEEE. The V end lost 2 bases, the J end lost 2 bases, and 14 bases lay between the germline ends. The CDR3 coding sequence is TGTGCCAGCAGCTTTGGGTGGACAGCGGGCAATCAGCCCCAGCATTTT. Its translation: CASSFGWTAGNQPQHF.

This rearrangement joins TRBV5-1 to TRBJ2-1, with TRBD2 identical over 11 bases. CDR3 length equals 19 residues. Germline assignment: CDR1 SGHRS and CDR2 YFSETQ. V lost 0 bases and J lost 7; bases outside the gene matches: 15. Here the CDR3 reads CASSLVGLAGGRQRNEQFF. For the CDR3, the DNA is TGCGCCAGCAGCTTGGTAGGTCTAGCGGGGGGCCGCCAGAGGAATGAGCAGTTCTTC.

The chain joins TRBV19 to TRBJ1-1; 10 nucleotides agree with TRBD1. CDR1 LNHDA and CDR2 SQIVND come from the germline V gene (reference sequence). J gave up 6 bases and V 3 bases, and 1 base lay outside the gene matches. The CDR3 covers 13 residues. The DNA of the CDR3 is TGTGCCAGTAGTATCGGACAGGGGGCTGAAGCTTTCTTT. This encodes CASSIGQGAEAFF.

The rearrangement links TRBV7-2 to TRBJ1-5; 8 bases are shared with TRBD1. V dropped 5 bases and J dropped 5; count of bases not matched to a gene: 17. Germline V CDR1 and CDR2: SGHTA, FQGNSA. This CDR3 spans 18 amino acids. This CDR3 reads CASSPRGRQGAWDQPQHF. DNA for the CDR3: TGTGCCAGCAGCCCCCGGGGTAGGCAGGGGGCGTGGGATCAGCCCCAGCATTTT.

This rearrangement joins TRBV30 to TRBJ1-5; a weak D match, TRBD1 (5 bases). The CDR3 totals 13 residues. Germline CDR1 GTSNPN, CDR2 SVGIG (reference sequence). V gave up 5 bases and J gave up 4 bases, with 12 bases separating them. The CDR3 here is CAWGHGGNQPQHF. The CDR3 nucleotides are TGTGCCTGGGGACATGGGGGGAATCAGCCCCAGCATTTT.

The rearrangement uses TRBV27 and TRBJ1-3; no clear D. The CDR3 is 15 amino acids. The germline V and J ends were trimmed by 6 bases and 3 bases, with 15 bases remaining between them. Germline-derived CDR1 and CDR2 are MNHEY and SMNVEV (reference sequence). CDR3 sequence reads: CASRPEGAGGNTIYF. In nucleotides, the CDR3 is TGTGCCAGCAGACCGGAGGGAGCGGGTGGAAACACCATATATTTT.

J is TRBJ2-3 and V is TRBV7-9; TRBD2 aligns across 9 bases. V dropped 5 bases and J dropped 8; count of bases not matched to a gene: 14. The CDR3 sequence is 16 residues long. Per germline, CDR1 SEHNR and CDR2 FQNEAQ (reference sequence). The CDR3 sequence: CASSPFHGRGGGTQYF. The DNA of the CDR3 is TGTGCCAGCAGCCCCTTCCATGGGCGGGGGGGTGGTACGCAGTATTTT. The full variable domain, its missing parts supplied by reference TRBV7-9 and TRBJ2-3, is DTGVSQNPRHKITKRGQNVTFRCDPISEHNRLYWYRQTLGQGPEFLTYFQNEAQLEKSRLLSDRFSAERPKGSFSTLEIQRTEQGDSAMYLCASSPFHGRGGGTQYFGPGTRLTVL.

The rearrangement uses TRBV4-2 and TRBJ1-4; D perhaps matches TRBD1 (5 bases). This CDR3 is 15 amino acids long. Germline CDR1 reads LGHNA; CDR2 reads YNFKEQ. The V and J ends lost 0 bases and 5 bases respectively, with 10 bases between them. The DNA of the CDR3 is TGTGCCAGCAGCCAAGATTTCGGGGGGAATGAAAAACTGTTTTTT. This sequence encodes CASSQDFGGNEKLFF.